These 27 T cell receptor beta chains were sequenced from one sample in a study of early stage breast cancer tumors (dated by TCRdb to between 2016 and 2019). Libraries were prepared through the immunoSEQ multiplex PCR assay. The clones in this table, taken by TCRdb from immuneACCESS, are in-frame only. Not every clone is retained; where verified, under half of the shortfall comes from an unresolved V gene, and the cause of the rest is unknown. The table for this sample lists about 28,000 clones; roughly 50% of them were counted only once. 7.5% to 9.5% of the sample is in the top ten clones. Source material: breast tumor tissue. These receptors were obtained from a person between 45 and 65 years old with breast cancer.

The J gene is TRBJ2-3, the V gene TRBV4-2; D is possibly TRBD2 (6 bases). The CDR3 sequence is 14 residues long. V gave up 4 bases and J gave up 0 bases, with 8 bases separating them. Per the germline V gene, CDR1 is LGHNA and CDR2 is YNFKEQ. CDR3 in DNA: TGTGCCAGCAGCCTAGGGACTAGCACAGATACGCAGTATTTT. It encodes CASSLGTSTDTQYF.

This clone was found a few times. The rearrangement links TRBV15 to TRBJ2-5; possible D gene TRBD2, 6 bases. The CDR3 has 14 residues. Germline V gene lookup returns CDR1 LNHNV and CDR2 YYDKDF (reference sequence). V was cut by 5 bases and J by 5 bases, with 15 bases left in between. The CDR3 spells CATSQEDYTETQYF. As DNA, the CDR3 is TGTGCCACCAGCCAAGAGGACTATACGGAGACCCAGTACTTC.

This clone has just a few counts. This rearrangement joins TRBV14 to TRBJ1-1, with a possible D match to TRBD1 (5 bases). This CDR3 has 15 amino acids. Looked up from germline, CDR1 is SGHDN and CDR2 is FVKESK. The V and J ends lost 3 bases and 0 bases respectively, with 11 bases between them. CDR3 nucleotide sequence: TGTGCCAGCAGCCAGGTGACAGTCATGAACACTGAAGCTTTCTTT. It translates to CASSQVTVMNTEAFF.

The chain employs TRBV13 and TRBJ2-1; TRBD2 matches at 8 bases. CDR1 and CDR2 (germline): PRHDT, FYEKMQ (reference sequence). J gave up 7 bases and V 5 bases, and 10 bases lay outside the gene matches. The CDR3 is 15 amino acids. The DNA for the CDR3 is TGTGCCAGCAGCCTACAGCGGGAGATGGGGAATGAGCAGTTCTTC. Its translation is CASSLQREMGNEQFF.

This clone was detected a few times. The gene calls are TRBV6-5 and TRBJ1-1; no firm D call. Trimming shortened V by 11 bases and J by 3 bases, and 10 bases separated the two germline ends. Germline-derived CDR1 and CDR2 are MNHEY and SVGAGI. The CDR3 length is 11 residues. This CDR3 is CASAQYTEAFF. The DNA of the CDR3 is TGTGCCTCCGCCCAGTACACTGAAGCTTTCTTT.

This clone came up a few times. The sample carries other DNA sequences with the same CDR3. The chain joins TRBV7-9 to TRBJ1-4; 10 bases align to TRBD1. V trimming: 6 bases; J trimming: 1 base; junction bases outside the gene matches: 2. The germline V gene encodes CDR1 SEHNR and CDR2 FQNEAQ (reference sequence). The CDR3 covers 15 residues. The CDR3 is CASSRDRGTNEKLFF. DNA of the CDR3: TGTGCCAGCAGTAGGGACAGGGGAACTAATGAAAAACTGTTTTTT.

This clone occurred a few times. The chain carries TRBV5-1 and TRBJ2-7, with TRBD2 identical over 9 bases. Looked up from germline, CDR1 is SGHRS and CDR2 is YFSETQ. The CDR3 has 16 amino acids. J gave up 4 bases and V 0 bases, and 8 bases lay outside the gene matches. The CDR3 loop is CASSLGSASGIYEQYF. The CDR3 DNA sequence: TGCGCCAGCAGCTTGGGGTCGGCTAGCGGGATTTACGAGCAGTACTTC.

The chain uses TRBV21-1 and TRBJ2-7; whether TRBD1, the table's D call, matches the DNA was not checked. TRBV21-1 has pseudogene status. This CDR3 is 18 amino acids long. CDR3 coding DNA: TGTGCCAGCAGCAGTGAGACAGGCAACCCGAGGAGCTCCTACGAGCAGTACTTC. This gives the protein CASSSETGNPRSSYEQYF.

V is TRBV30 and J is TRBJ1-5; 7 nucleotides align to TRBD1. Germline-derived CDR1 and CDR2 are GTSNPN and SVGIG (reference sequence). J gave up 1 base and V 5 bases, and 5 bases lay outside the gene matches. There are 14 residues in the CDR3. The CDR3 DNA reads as TGTGCCTGGGCCCCGGGACAGAGCAATCAGCCCCAGCATTTT. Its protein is CAWAPGQSNQPQHF.

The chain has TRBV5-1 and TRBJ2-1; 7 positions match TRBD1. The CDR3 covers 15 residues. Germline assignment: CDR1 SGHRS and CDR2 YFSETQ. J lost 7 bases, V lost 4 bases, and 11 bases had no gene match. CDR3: CASSQTGSFRNEQFF. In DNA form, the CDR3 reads TGCGCCAGCAGCCAGACAGGGAGTTTCCGAAATGAGCAGTTCTTC.

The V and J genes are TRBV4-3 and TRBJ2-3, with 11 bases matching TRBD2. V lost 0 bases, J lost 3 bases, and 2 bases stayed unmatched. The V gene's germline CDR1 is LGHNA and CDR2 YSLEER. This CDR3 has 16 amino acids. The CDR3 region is CASSQDTSGRTDTQYF. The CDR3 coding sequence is TGCGCCAGCAGCCAAGACACTAGCGGGAGAACAGATACGCAGTATTTT.

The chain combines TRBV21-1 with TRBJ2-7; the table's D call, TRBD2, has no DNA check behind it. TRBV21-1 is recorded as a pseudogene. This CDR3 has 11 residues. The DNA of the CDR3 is TGTGCCAGCAGCCAAGTATACGAGCAGTACTTC. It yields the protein CASSQVYEQYF.

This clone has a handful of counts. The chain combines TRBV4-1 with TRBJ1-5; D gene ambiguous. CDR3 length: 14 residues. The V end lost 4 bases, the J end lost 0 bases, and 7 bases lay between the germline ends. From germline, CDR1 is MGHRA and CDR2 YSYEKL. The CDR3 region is CASSPTSSNQPQHF. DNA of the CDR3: TGCGCCAGCAGCCCAACGAGTAGCAATCAGCCCCAGCATTTT.

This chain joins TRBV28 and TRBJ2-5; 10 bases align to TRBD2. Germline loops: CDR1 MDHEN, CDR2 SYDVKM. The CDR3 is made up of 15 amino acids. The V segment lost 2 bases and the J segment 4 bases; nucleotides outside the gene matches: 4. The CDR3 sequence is CASSLPRLAGETQYF. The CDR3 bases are TGTGCCAGCAGTTTACCACGACTAGCGGGAGAGACCCAGTACTTC. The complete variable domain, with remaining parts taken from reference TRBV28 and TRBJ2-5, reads DVKVTQSSRYLVKRTGEKVFLECVQDMDHENMFWYRQDPGLGLRLIYFSYDVKMKEKGDIPEGYSVSREKKERFSLILESASTNQTSMYLCASSLPRLAGETQYFGPGTRLLVL.

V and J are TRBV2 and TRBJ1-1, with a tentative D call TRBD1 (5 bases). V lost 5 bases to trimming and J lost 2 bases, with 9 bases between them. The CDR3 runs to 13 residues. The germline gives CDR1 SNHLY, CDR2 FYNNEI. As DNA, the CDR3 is TGTGCCAGCAGTTCGGACACTAACACTGAAGCTTTCTTT. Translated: CASSSDTNTEAFF. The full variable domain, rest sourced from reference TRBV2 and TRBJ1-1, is EPEVTQTPSHQVTQMGQEVILRCVPISNHLYFYWYRQILGQKVEFLVSFYNNEISEKSEIFDDQFSVERPDGSNFTLKIRSTKLEDSAMYFCASSSDTNTEAFFGQGTRLTVV.

CDR3 nucleotides: TGTGCCAGTAGTATAGGGGCCCAGCGAAGGACCGGGGAGCTGTTTTTT. Protein: CASSIGAQRRTGELFF. The chain links TRBV19 to TRBJ2-2; D is ambiguous. The ends were cut back, 1 base at V and 5 bases at J, with 14 bases in the middle. This CDR3 region has 16 residues. The V gene's germline CDR1 is LNHDA and CDR2 SQIVND (reference sequence). The full variable domain, with the rest looked up from reference TRBV19 and TRBJ2-2, is DGGITQSPKYLFRKEGQNVTLSCEQNLNHDAMYWYRQDPGQGLRLIYYSQIVNDFQKGDIAEGYSVSREKKESFPLTVTSAQKNPTAFYLCASSIGAQRRTGELFFGEGSRLTVL.

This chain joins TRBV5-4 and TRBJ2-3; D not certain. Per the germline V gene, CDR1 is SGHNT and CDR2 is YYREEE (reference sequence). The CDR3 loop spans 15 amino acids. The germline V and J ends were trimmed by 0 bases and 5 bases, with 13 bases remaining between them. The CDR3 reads CASSLGSVIVDTQYF. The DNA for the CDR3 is TGTGCCAGCAGCTTGGGCTCCGTCATAGTAGATACGCAGTATTTT. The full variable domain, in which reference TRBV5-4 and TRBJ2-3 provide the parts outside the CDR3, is ETGVTQSPTHLIKTRGQQVTLRCSSQSGHNTVSWYQQALGQGPQFIFQYYREEENGRGNFPPRFSGLQFPNYSSELNVNALELDDSALYLCASSLGSVIVDTQYFGPGTRLTVL.

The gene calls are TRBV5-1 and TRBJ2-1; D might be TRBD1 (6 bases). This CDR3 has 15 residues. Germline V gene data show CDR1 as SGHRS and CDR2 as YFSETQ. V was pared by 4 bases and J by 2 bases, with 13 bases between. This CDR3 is CASSPTGETYNEQFF. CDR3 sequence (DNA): TGCGCCAGCAGCCCGACAGGAGAGACCTACAATGAGCAGTTCTTC.

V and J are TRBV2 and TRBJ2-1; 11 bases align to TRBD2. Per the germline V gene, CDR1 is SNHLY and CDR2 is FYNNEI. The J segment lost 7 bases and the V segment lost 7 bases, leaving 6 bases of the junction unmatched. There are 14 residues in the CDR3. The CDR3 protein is CASNELAGVNEQFF. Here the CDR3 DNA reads TGTGCCAGCAACGAACTAGCGGGAGTAAATGAGCAGTTCTTC.

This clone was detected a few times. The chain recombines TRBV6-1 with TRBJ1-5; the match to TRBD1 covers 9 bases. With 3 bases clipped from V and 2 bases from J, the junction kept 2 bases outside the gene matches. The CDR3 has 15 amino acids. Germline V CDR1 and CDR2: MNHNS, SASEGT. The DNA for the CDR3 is TGTGCCAGCAGTGAGAGACAGGGGGGCAATCAGCCCCAGCATTTT. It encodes CASSERQGGNQPQHF.

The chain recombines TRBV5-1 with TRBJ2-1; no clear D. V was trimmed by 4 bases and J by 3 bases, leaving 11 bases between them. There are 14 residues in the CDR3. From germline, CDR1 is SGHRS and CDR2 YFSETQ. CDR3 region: CASSPEFSYNEQFF. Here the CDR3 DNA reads TGCGCCAGCAGCCCCGAATTTAGCTACAATGAGCAGTTCTTC.

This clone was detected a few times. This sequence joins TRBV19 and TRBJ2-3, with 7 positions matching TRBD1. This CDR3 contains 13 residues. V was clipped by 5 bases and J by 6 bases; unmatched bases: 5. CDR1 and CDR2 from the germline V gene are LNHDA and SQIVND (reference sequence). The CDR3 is CASSFNRGDTQYF. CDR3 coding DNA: TGTGCCAGTAGTTTCAACAGGGGCGATACGCAGTATTTT.

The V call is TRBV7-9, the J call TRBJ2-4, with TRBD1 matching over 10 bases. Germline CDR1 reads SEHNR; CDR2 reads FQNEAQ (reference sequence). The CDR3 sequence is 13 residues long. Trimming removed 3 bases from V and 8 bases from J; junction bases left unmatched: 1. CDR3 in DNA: TGTGCCAGCAGCTTCGGACAGGGGGACATTCAGTACTTC. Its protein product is CASSFGQGDIQYF.

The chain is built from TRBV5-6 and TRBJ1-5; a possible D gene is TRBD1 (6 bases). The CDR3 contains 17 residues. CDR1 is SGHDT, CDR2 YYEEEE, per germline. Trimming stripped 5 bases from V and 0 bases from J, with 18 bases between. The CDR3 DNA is TGTGCCAGCAGTTCACAGACACAGGGCCATAGCAATCAGCCCCAGCATTTT. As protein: CASSSQTQGHSNQPQHF. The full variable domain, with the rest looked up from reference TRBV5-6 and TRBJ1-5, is DAGVTQSPTHLIKTRGQQVTLRCSPKSGHDTVSWYQQALGQGPQFIFQYYEEEERQRGNFPDRFSGHQFPNYSSELNVNALLLGDSALYLCASSSQTQGHSNQPQHFGDGTRLSIL.

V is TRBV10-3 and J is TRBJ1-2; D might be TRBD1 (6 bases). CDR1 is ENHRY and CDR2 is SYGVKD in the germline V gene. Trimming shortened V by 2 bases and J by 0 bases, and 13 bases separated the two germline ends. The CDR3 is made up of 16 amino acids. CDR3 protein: CAISEAGTPANYGYTF. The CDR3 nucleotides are TGTGCCATCAGTGAGGCCGGGACACCCGCTAACTATGGCTACACCTTC.

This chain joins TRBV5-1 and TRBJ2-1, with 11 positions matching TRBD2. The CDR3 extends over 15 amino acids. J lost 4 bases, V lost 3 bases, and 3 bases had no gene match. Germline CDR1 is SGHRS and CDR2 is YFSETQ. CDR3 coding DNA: TGCGCCAGCAGCTACGGGACTAGCGGATACAATGAGCAGTTCTTC. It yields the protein CASSYGTSGYNEQFF.

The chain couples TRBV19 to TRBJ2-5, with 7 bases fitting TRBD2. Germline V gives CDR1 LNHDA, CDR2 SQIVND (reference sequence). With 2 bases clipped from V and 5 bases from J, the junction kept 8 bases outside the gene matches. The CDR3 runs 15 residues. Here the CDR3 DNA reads TGTGCCAGTAGTATATATGTGGGACTATGGGAGACCCAGTACTTC. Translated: CASSIYVGLWETQYF.